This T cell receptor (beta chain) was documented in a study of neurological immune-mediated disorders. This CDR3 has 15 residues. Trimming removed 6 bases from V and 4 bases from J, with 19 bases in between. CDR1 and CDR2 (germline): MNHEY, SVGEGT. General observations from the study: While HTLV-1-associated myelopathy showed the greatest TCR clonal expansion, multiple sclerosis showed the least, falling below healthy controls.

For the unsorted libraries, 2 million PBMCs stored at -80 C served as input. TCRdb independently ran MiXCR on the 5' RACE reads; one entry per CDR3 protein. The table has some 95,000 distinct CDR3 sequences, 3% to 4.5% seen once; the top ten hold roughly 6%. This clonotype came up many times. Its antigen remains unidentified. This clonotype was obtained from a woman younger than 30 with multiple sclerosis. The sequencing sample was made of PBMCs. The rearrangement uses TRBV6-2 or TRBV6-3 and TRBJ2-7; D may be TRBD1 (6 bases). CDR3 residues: CASRPGVLLPYEQYF. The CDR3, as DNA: TGTGCCAGCAGGCCAGGGGTGCTCCTTCCGTACGAGCAGTACTTC.